Here is one T cell receptor (beta chain) with its context. Germline CDR1 reads SNHLY; CDR2 reads FYNNEI. The CDR3 totals 14 residues. V was clipped by 2 bases and J by 8 bases, with 15 bases between them. The assay was immunoSEQ multiplex PCR, and TCRdb's table has in-frame clones only and misses some. The sample includes more than 60,000 clones, around 87% of them seen just once. The sample belongs to a study of blood T cell repertoires in COVID-19. V and J are TRBV2 and TRBJ1-2; no reliable D call. This clonotype was sampled from a man between 60 and 70 years old with acute or convalescent COVID-19. What was sequenced was peripheral blood. This CDR3 reads CASSEIGQAGGYTF. In nucleotides, the CDR3 is TGTGCCAGCAGTGAAATAGGCCAGGCGGGGGGCTACACCTTC.